The sequence of this T cell receptor (beta chain) was determined in a study of blood T cell repertoires in COVID-19. Study-wide context: COVID-19 samples collected from the United States, Italy and Spain covered acute and convalescent phases.

This CDR3 is built from 15 residues. V shed 5 bases and J shed 0 bases, with 11 bases lying between them. Germline V gives CDR1 SGHTA, CDR2 FQGNSA. Profiling relied on immunoSEQ multiplex PCR, and the TCRdb table lists in-frame clones only, not all of them. The sample contains approximately 150,000 clones, roughly nine tenths of which appear only once. The clonotype was recovered from a woman in her seventies with acute or convalescent COVID-19. The chain couples TRBV7-2 to TRBJ2-1; D ambiguous. Specimen: peripheral blood. The CDR3 bases are TGTGCCAGCAGCCAAATACTTTTCTCCTACAATGAGCAGTTCTTC. Translating gives CASSQILFSYNEQFF.